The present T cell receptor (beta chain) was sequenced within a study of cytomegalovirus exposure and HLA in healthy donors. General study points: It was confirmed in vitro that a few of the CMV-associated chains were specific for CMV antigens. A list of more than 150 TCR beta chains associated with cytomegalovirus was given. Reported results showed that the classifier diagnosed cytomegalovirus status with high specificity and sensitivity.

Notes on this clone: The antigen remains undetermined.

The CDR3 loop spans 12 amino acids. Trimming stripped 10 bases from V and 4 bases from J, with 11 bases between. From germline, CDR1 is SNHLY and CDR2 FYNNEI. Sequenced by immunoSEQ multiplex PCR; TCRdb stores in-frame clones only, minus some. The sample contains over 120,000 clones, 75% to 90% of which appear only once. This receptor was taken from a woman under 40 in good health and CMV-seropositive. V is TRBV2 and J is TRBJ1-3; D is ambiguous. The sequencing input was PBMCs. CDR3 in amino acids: CAKTGRGNTIYF. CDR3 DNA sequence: TGTGCCAAGACGGGTCGCGGAAACACCATATATTTT.